This T cell receptor beta chain emerged from a study of vaccination effects on CD4 cells after COVID-19 (dated by TCRdb to the early 2020s). For context, the study as a whole: Participants received two doses of either the BNT162b2 or the mRNA-1273 mRNA SARS-CoV-2 vaccine. In both COVID-19 convalescent patients and infection-naive vaccine recipients, the study compared SARS-CoV-2 spike-specific CD4+ TCR repertoires from before mRNA vaccination with those from after it. Altogether, some 10 COVID-19 convalescent patients and 4 SARS-CoV-2-naive healthy vaccine recipients made up the full study. The Oncomine TCR Beta short-read assay on an Illumina iSeq 100 was used to sequence cultures from other donors in the study. The research as a whole found: At late post-vaccination timepoints, both infection-induced and vaccine-induced clones showed marked clonal contraction, consistent with waning T cell responses. The study was limited by a small number of convalescent patients, and early post-infection timepoints were lacking. In healthy vaccine recipients, vaccine-induced clones were almost all SARS-CoV-2 mono-reactive, with only 1 of 255 being cross-reactive with common cold coronaviruses.

To identify antigen-specific CD4+ T cell clonotypes by their expansion, the ViraFEST assay first stimulated PBMC with viral peptide pools and then applied TCR sequencing. After 10 days of culture, CD4+ T cells were isolated with the EasySep CD4+ T cell isolation kit. None of the healthy vaccine recipients had a prior SARS-CoV-2 infection, which was confirmed by nucleocapsid antibody tests that came back negative both before and after vaccination. Around 2.1 million PBMC per well were cultured with approximately 10 ug/ml peptides in IMDM containing roughly 5% human AB serum, around 10 IU/ml IL-2 and gentamicin. Half of the culture medium was replaced with fresh IL-2-containing medium on days 3 and 7. Unless otherwise noted, each peptide stimulation condition was cultured in triplicate wells. Using Ficoll-Paque Plus gradient centrifugation, PBMC were separated from whole blood and then either used fresh or cryopreserved at -140C. The overlapping peptide pools covered the spike proteins of SARS-CoV-2 and of the common cold coronaviruses HCoV-NL63, HCoV-OC43 and HCoV-229E. The QIAamp micro DNA kit was used to extract genomic DNA from the cultured CD4+ T cells.

Trimming removed 5 bases from V and 5 bases from J, leaving 13 bases between the germline ends. Including cysteine and phenylalanine, the CDR3 has 13 amino acids. Only the CDR3 part of the read is kept: 39 bases, read in frame from the first base. CDR1 is given as LGHDT and CDR2 as YNNKEL, both from the germline V gene (reference sequence). Preparation of the library involved the immunoSEQ multiplex PCR assay. DNA from the CD4+ T cells that had been cultured and isolated underwent TCR beta CDR3 sequencing. The authors processed their data as follows. Non-productive TCR sequences were removed, reads were trimmed to the CDR3 region, and CDR3s of at least 7 amino acids were retained. The MANAFEST web app was used to pick out antigen-specific clonotypes by comparing their expansion in peptide wells with that in reference cultures. To be called positive, a clone needed expansion at FDR<0.05 compared with the reference and with all other wells, an odds ratio greater than 5, and a frequency greater than 0.1% in two replicate wells. A clonotype was defined as cross-reactive if the clonotype was significantly expanded both in SARS-CoV-2 spike wells and in at least one common cold coronavirus spike condition. CDR3 similarity was assessed by Levenshtein distance with the stringdist R package, and unrooted trees were built with ape in R 3.6.1. TCRdb took this table from immuneACCESS and kept in-frame rearrangements with V and J called. Such tables lack part of the clones; where checked against another copy, unresolved V genes explain under half of the gap, and the rest is unexplained. D and trimming were read from the DNA, whereas the V and J calls and clone size are those reported in that table. Present in this sample are 30,000 or so clones, roughly two thirds of which were seen just once. 25% to 30% of the sample belongs to the ten largest clones.

For this clone: Its cognate antigen has yet to be identified. No base quality values were provided; no much bigger clone lies one nucleotide off.

The origin of this receptor is a human donor who received a COVID-19 vaccine. The sequence joins TRBV3-1 (or the pseudogene TRBV3-2) to TRBJ2-7; the D match is possibly TRBD1 or TRBD2, with 5 bases aligned in each. Sequenced material: CD4+ T cells from PBMCs cultured with HCoV-229E spike peptides, taken before COVID-19 vaccination. The sample's cell subset or site label, in plain terms: HCoV-229E spike overlapping peptide pool stimulation. Here is the DNA: TGTGCCAGCAGCGGGACCGTGCGCGACGAGCAGTACTTC. It is translated as CASSGTVRDEQYF.